Presented here are 18 T cell receptor beta chains from one specimen sequenced in a study of regulatory T cells in long-lasting Graves disease. The time point: persistent/refractory GD, antithyroid drugs over 5 years with positive TRAb. Generation of the TCR library employed RNA extracted from PBMCs. Assembly of TCR beta libraries relied on iRepertoire HTBI primers together with Arm-PCR of CDR3 regions. TCRdb processed the multiplex PCR reads anew with MiXCR; each CDR3 protein has one entry. The data hold 400,000 or so distinct CDR3 sequences, with 20% to 25% observed a single time. The sequencing here drew on peripheral blood mononuclear cells (PBMCs), taken when the disease was refractory, from a patient treated with antithyroid drugs. Every receptor here comes from a female donor with Graves disease.

The chain employs TRBV15 and TRBJ2-5; the D gene is possibly TRBD2 (5 bases). The CDR3 extends over 15 amino acids. Germline assignment: CDR1 LNHNV and CDR2 YYDKDF (reference sequence). V lost 0 bases to trimming and J lost 2 bases, with 10 bases between them. CDR3 coding DNA: TGTGCCACCAGCAGAGATCGGTCGGGGCAAGAGACCCAGTACTTC. Translation gives CATSRDRSGQETQYF.

The rearrangement links TRBV28 to TRBJ1-1; tentative D call: TRBD1 (5 bases). Per germline, CDR1 MDHEN and CDR2 SYDVKM. The CDR3 is 10 residues long. V lost 6 bases, J lost 8 bases, and 7 bases lay in between. The CDR3 protein is CASRQDEAFF. For the CDR3, the DNA is TGTGCCAGCAGACAGGACGAAGCTTTCTTT.

The chain recombines TRBV10-2 with TRBJ2-7; perhaps TRBD1 as D (6 bases). The germline gives CDR1 WSHSY, CDR2 SAAADI. Trimming took off 2 bases at V and 7 bases at J, with 12 bases between the two ends. The CDR3 length is 13 residues. The chain's CDR3 is CASSESRGWEQYF. The CDR3 nucleotides are TGCGCCAGCAGTGAGAGTAGGGGGTGGGAGCAGTACTTC.

This chain joins TRBV4-3 and TRBJ1-2; D may be TRBD1 (5 bases). V gave up 0 bases and J gave up 4 bases, with 12 bases separating them. In germline, CDR1 is LGHNA, CDR2 YSLEER. The CDR3 totals 15 residues. As DNA, the CDR3 is TGCGCCAGCAGCCAAGACCAGGGCCTACGCTATGGCTACACCTTC. This codes for CASSQDQGLRYGYTF.

The chain has TRBV7-2 and TRBJ2-7, with 9 bases lining up with TRBD1. J gave up 1 base and V 3 bases, and 13 bases lay outside the gene matches. CDR3 length equals 18 residues. Germline V gives CDR1 SGHTA, CDR2 FQGNSA. DNA for the CDR3: TGTGCCAGCAGCTTGTGGCGCCCGGGACAGGGATTATCCTACGAGCAGTACTTC. Its translation: CASSLWRPGQGLSYEQYF.

V is TRBV10-3 and J is TRBJ2-7, with D maybe TRBD1 (5 bases). Germline V lookup: CDR1 ENHRY, CDR2 SYGVKD. V was shortened by 0 bases and J by 2 bases, with 11 bases between the two germline ends. The CDR3 runs to 15 residues. CDR3 nucleotide sequence: TGTGCCATCAGTGAGTCAGGACACTACACCTACGAGCAGTACTTC. Translated: CAISESGHYTYEQYF.

V usage is TRBV20-1 and J usage is TRBJ2-1, with 7 bases matching TRBD2. Trimming at V came to 3 bases and at J to 0 bases, leaving 8 bases not matched to a gene. Germline CDR1 reads DFQATT; CDR2 reads SNEGSKA (reference sequence). The CDR3 spans 16 residues. The CDR3 DNA sequence: TGCAGTGCTAGCCTCTACGAGCGGGACTCCTACAATGAGCAGTTCTTC. The encoded protein is CSASLYERDSYNEQFF.

This clonotype was observed a handful of times. The V call is TRBV20-1, the J call TRBJ1-4, with D unresolved. The CDR3 is 15 amino acids. Germline V CDR1 and CDR2: DFQATT, SNEGSKA (reference sequence). The V gene lost 7 bases and the J gene lost 3 bases, with 18 bases spanning the gap. CDR3 coding DNA: TGCAGTGTCAGCCCCCCGGCGGCTTCTAATGAAAAACTGTTTTTT. It encodes CSVSPPAASNEKLFF.

The V call is TRBV7-9, the J call TRBJ2-2, with 8 bases identical to TRBD2. The germline CDR1 and CDR2 sequences are SEHNR and FQNEAQ (reference sequence). V shed 0 bases and J 5 bases; nucleotides not matched to a gene: 5. The length of the CDR3 is 16 residues. The CDR3 is CASSLAQREKTGELFF. The CDR3 coding sequence is TGTGCCAGCAGCTTAGCGCAGCGGGAGAAAACCGGGGAGCTGTTTTTT.

The chain links TRBV2 to TRBJ2-1; 12 bases are shared with TRBD2. The CDR3 contains 15 residues. J gave up 10 bases and V 1 base, and 5 bases lay outside the gene matches. The V gene's germline CDR1 is SNHLY and CDR2 FYNNEI. This CDR3 reads CASSEGTSGIREQFF. CDR3 sequence (DNA): TGTGCCAGCAGTGAAGGGACTAGCGGGATTAGGGAGCAGTTCTTC.

This clonotype was counted many times. One junction end disagrees with the germline gene, perhaps due to a read error. The genes are TRBV7-7 and TRBJ2-5; TRBD2 might be the D (6 bases). Germline-derived CDR1 and CDR2 are SSHAT and FNYEAQ (reference sequence). This CDR3 has 15 amino acids. The CDR3 DNA is TGTGCTAGCAGCTTAGGGCCGGGAGACCAAGAGACCCAGTACTTC. Protein product: CASSLGPGDQETQYF.

This clonotype was observed a few times. The chain links TRBV19 to TRBJ1-2; D call uncertain. Trimming stripped 2 bases from V and 9 bases from J, with 13 bases between. The CDR3 runs to 13 residues. CDR1 and CDR2 from the germline V gene are LNHDA and SQIVND (reference sequence). CDR3 region: CASSIIGLGSYTF. The CDR3 nucleotides are TGTGCCAGTAGTATAATAGGCCTCGGGAGCTACACCTTC. The variable domain in full, with the rest retrieved from reference TRBV19 and TRBJ1-2, is DGGITQSPKYLFRKEGQNVTLSCEQNLNHDAMYWYRQDPGQGLRLIYYSQIVNDFQKGDIAEGYSVSREKKESFPLTVTSAQKNPTAFYLCASSIIGLGSYTFGSGTRLTVV.

This chain uses TRBV5-1 with TRBJ1-1; D is uncertain. The germline CDR1 and CDR2 sequences are SGHRS and YFSETQ. The CDR3 runs to 14 residues. V lost 4 bases and J 0 bases, leaving 10 bases between the germline ends. Written as DNA, the CDR3 is TGCGCCAGCAGCGGAGAAGGCATGAACACTGAAGCTTTCTTT. Translation gives CASSGEGMNTEAFF.

The sample holds a few counts of this clonotype. The V and J genes are TRBV6-1 and TRBJ1-1; D may be TRBD1 (6 bases). This CDR3 contains 12 residues. Trimming took off 11 bases at V and 1 base at J, with 11 bases between the two ends. Germline V gene lookup returns CDR1 MNHNS and CDR2 SASEGT. The CDR3 DNA reads TGTGCCTCCACGGACAGGAACACTGAAGCTTTCTTT. It encodes CASTDRNTEAFF.

This clonotype has ten or more counts. The rearrangement uses TRBV28 and TRBJ2-5, with D possibly matching TRBD1 (6 bases). The germline V gene has CDR1 MDHEN and CDR2 SYDVKM. With 7 bases removed from V and 5 bases from J, the gap between germline ends came to 14 bases. The length of the CDR3 is 13 residues. The CDR3 sequence is CASTQGAKETQYF. The CDR3 bases are TGTGCCAGCACACAGGGTGCGAAGGAGACCCAGTACTTC.

This clonotype came up a few times. V gene TRBV7-9 combines with J gene TRBJ1-1; D is unclear. V was cut by 5 bases and J by 3 bases, with 13 bases left in between. The germline V gene encodes CDR1 SEHNR and CDR2 FQNEAQ (reference sequence). The CDR3 contains 14 residues. The chain's CDR3 is CASSPRNVDTEAFF. The CDR3, as DNA: TGTGCCAGCAGCCCACGTAATGTGGACACTGAAGCTTTCTTT.

This clonotype has at least ten counts. The chain employs TRBV5-1 and TRBJ1-1, with D possibly TRBD1 on 5 matching bases. Trimming removed 3 bases at V and 5 bases at J, with 14 bases between. Germline CDR1 is SGHRS and CDR2 is YFSETQ. The CDR3 length is 14 residues. CDR3 sequence reads: CASSSTPGVTEAFF. DNA of the CDR3: TGCGCCAGCAGCTCCACCCCGGGGGTAACTGAAGCTTTCTTT. Combining the CDR3 with reference TRBV5-1 and TRBJ1-1 gives the whole variable domain KAGVTQTPRYLIKTRGQQVTLSCSPISGHRSVSWYQQTPGQGLQFLFEYFSETQRNKGNFPGRFSGRQFSNSRSEMNVSTLELGDSALYLCASSSTPGVTEAFFGQGTRLTVV.

The chain couples TRBV19 to TRBJ1-4; D not resolved. V dropped 6 bases and J dropped 8 bases, with 13 bases sitting between them. The CDR3 is 13 amino acids. Germline values: CDR1 LNHDA, CDR2 SQIVND (reference sequence). The CDR3 DNA sequence: TGTGCCAGTAGCTGGACCGGCGGGGAAAAACTGTTTTTT. This codes for CASSWTGGEKLFF.